This TCR beta chain is from a study of blood T cells in healthy people across ages (dated by TCRdb to 2013 to 2016). For the wider study: In model experiments, roughly one uniquely barcoded TCR beta cDNA molecule per two T cells was captured by template switching. For two donors (one aged 18 to 29 and one aged 80 or older), the study analyzed two additional independent replicas of 1 million unique cDNA reads from the same blood draw. The donors were divided into four age groups: young (average around 16 years), middle-aged (under 40), aged (about 61) and long-lived (about 79). To avoid experimental bias, donors of different ages were randomly spread across the sequencing lanes. The study measured age-related changes in TCR beta repertoire diversity using deep sequencing normalized with unique cDNA molecular identifiers. Results the study describes overall, beyond this receptor: Conclusive comparison of naive and antigen-experienced compartments was prevented by the profiling of bulk unsorted PBMCs. Compared with the aged group, the long-lived group had more naive CD4+ T cells, fewer expanded clones and increased TCR diversity, suggesting age selection. The CMV infection status of donors was not known, potentially confounding age-related changes in expanded clonotypes. Estimates of total diversity based on one million sequenced T cells were regarded as lower bounds and as underestimates. The percentage of naive T cells measured by flow cytometry correlated strongly with observed TCR beta diversity. Observed TCR beta diversity per million T cells fell roughly linearly with age, and a significant reduction was already apparent by age approximately 41.

Systemically healthy Caucasian individuals from Russia, 39 in total and aged 6 to 90 years, were included as donors. Each donor gave about 9.2 milliliters of peripheral blood, drawn into EDTA-treated Vacutainer tubes. Ficoll-Paque density-gradient centrifugation was used to isolate PBMCs, with at least 6.5 million obtained per sample. Trizol reagent was used to extract total RNA from PBMCs, with at least 5.5 micrograms per sample. Naive CD45RAhigh/CD27high T cell percentages were measured by flow cytometry on a PBMC aliquot from every donor. The germline V gene provides CDR1 SQVTM and CDR2 ANQGSEA. At the junction V is shortened by 5 bases and J by 6 bases, with 4 bases in between. The CDR3 sequence holds 9 residues, the cysteine and phenylalanine included. CDR3 DNA only is kept here, 27 bases in frame from base 1. This clonotype was counted many times. Its antigen remains undetermined. Base qualities were left out, and no much larger clone turns up one base away.

Libraries came from 5' RACE. A second PCR of roughly 7 to 11 cycles was performed with a sample-barcoded 5' primer and a J-beta primer mix. A unique molecular identifier was introduced onto each TCR beta cDNA molecule by a template-switch 5' adaptor carrying 12 random nucleotides. At least 2.5 million CDR3-containing paired-end reads were obtained from each sample. The Mint cDNA synthesis kit, primed by a TRBC-specific oligonucleotide, was used to synthesize first-strand cDNA from all RNA. Following uracil-DNA glycosylase treatment, all cDNA underwent a first 18-cycle PCR with the universal primers M1SS and BC2_uni_R. The paper's processing steps were these. For normalization, 1 million high-quality reads, each with a distinct molecular identifier, were randomly selected from each sample. Instead of being binned into consensus sequences, reads that shared molecular identifiers were thrown out. CDR3 identification, clonotype clustering and error correction used MiTCR with a Q25 quality threshold and the strictest error-elimination algorithm. A nonparametric unseen species model with Euler transformation was used to estimate a lower bound on total TCR beta diversity. The raw public data were reprocessed by TCRdb itself: fastp quality trimming at Q25, MiXCR clonotype calling, in-frame beta chains only. Rows merge per CDR3 protein into single entries with the most common DNA and genes. The V and J calls were not made by the authors but by TCRdb's processing. The sample table lists approximately 1,700,000 distinct CDR3 sequences, about two fifths of them with a count of one. The leading ten clones occupy 23% of the sample.

The rearranged segments are TRBV29-1 and TRBJ1-2; the D gene identity is not certain. This receptor was identified in a human donor in good health. Sequencing was done on a sample of blood. The DNA sequence is as follows: TGCAGCGTTTCCGATGGCTACACCTTC. It codes for CSVSDGYTF.